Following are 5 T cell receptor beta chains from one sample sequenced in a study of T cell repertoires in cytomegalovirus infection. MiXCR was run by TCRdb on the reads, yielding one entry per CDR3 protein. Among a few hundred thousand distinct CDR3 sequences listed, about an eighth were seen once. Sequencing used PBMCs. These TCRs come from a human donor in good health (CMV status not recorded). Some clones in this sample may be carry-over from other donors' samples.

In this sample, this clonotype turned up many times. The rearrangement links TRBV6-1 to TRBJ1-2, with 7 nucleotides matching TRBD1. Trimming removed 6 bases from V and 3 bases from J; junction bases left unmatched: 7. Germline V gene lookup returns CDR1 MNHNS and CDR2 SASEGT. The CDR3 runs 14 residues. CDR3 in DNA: TGTGCCAGCAGAACCGACAGGGACCACTATGGCTACACCTTC. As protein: CASRTDRDHYGYTF.

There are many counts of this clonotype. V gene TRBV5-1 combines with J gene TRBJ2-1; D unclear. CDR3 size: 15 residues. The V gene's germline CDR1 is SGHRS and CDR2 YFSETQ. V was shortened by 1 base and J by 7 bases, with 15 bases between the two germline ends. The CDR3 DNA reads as TGCGCCAGCAGCTTGAGGCCAGGATATGAGAATGAGCAGTTCTTC. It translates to CASSLRPGYENEQFF.

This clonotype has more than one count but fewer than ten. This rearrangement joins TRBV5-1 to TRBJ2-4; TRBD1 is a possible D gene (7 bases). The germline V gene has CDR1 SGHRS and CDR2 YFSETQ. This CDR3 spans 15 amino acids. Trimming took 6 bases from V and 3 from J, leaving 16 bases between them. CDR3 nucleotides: TGCGCCAGCACCAGGACAGGAGCGGGCAAAAACATTCAGTACTTC. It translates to CASTRTGAGKNIQYF.

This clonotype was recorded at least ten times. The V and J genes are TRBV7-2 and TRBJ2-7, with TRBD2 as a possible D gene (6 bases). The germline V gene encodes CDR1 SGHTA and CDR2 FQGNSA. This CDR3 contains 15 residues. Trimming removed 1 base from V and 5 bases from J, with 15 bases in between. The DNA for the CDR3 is TGTGCCAGCAGCTTAGACGGACTACTGATCGACGAGCAGTACTTC. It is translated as CASSLDGLLIDEQYF.

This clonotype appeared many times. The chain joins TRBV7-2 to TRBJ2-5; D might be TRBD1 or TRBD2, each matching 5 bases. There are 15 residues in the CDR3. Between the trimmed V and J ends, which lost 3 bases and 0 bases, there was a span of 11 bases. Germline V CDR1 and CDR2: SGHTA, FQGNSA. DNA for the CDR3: TGTGCCAGCAGCTTCGGGGCGGGTAACCAAGAGACCCAGTACTTC. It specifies CASSFGAGNQETQYF. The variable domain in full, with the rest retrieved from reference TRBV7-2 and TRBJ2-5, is GAGVSQSPSNKVTEKGKDVELRCDPISGHTALYWYRQSLGQGLEFLIYFQGNSAPDKSGLPSDRFSAERTGGSVSTLTIQRTQQEDSAVYLCASSFGAGNQETQYFGPGTRLLVL.